This entry lists 28 T cell receptor beta chains sequenced from one sample in a study of human T cells and chemical hapten exposure. TCRdb itself ran the RACE reads through MiXCR, one entry per CDR3 protein. The sample holds about 380,000 distinct CDR3 sequences; 5.1% are singletons and the top ten take 2.6%. Time point indicated: pre-sensitization, week 0. Treatment specified: therapeutic diphenylcyclopropenone sensitization with weekly scalp DPC. The sequencing here drew on whole blood, taken in connection with sensitization to the hapten diphenylcyclopropenone (DPC). The receptor source for this set is a woman aged 45-60 years with alopecia areata. Some clones in this sample may be carry-over from other donors' samples.

This clonotype appeared many times. The J gene is TRBJ2-1, the V gene TRBV27, with TRBD2 matching over 8 bases. The CDR3 extends over 13 amino acids. Germline trimming cut 10 bases from V and 4 bases from J; bases unmatched to any gene: 6. Germline lookup yields CDR1 MNHEY and CDR2 SMNVEV (reference sequence). CDR3 in DNA: TGTGCCACGAAAGCGGGAGCTTACAATGAGCAGTTCTTC. It yields the protein CATKAGAYNEQFF.

There are many counts of this clonotype. The rearrangement joins TRBV20-1 to TRBJ1-5, with 8 bases matching TRBD1. The germline V gene has CDR1 DFQATT and CDR2 SNEGSKA (reference sequence). The CDR3 runs to 15 residues. Germline trimming cut 2 bases from V and 3 bases from J; bases unmatched to any gene: 6. The CDR3 loop reads CSARRTGLINQPQHF. The CDR3 region has the DNA TGCAGTGCTAGACGGACAGGGCTAATCAATCAGCCCCAGCATTTT.

V is TRBV6-5 and J is TRBJ2-7; the D gene is possibly TRBD2 (7 bases). The CDR3 spans 13 residues. Trimming removed 8 bases at V and 2 bases at J, with 13 bases between. The germline gives CDR1 MNHEY, CDR2 SVGAGI. This CDR3 is CASGIGGPYEQYF. The DNA of the CDR3 is TGTGCCAGCGGTATCGGGGGGCCCTACGAGCAGTACTTC.

This clonotype was observed at least ten times. V is TRBV14 and J is TRBJ2-1; 8 nucleotides agree with TRBD2. Germline CDR1 SGHDN, CDR2 FVKESK. The CDR3 runs to 13 residues. With 1 base clipped from V and 16 bases from J, the junction kept 9 bases outside the gene matches. This CDR3 reads CASSQGGRLASFF. The CDR3 coding sequence is TGTGCCAGCAGCCAAGGGGGGAGACTAGCGTCTTTCTTC. The variable domain in full, completed from reference TRBV14 and TRBJ2-1, reads EAGVTQFPSHSVIEKGQTVTLRCDPISGHDNLYWYRRVMGKEIKFLLHFVKESKQDESGMPNNRFLAERTGGTYSTLKVQPAELEDSGVYFCASSQGGRLASFFGPGTRLTVL.

V and J are TRBV5-6 and TRBJ2-7; 9 bases line up with TRBD1. CDR3 size: 12 residues. J gave up 11 bases and V 5 bases, and 8 bases lay outside the gene matches. Per the germline V gene, CDR1 is SGHDT and CDR2 is YYEEEE. The CDR3 DNA is TGTGCCAGCAGGGACAGGGGCCTACGGGAGTACTTC. This translates into CASRDRGLREYF.

The rearrangement links TRBV7-9 to TRBJ2-1; D not resolved. V shed 1 base and J shed 5 bases, with 6 bases lying between them. The CDR3 totals 13 residues. Germline assignment: CDR1 SEHNR and CDR2 FQNEAQ (reference sequence). CDR3 nucleotide sequence: TGTGCCAGCAGCTTAGTGGAGAACAATGAGCAGTTCTTC. It specifies CASSLVENNEQFF.

This clonotype has at least ten counts. This rearrangement joins TRBV11-2 to TRBJ2-1; no definite D call. CDR1 and CDR2 (germline): SGHAT, FQNNGV. V shed 1 base and J shed 0 bases, with 10 bases lying between them. CDR3 length equals 16 residues. Here the CDR3 DNA reads TGTGCCAGCAGCTTAGTCGCGGCAAGCTCCTACAATGAGCAGTTCTTC. Encoded protein: CASSLVAASSYNEQFF. The full variable domain, in which reference TRBV11-2 and TRBJ2-1 provide the parts outside the CDR3, is EAGVAQSPRYKIIEKRQSVAFWCNPISGHATLYWYQQILGQGPKLLIQFQNNGVVDDSQLPKDRFSAERLKGVDSTLKIQPAKLEDSAVYLCASSLVAASSYNEQFFGPGTRLTVL.

At least ten counts were recorded for this clonotype. This chain connects TRBV7-2 to TRBJ2-7, with D unclear. CDR3 length equals 14 residues. Trimming stripped 4 bases from V and 1 base from J, with 11 bases between. Germline V gives CDR1 SGHTA, CDR2 FQGNSA. CDR3 bases: TGTGCCAGCAGCTACCGGAGCCTTTCCTACGAGCAGTACTTC. Amino acids: CASSYRSLSYEQYF.

There are many counts of this clonotype. This chain links TRBV7-2 with TRBJ2-3; 13 positions match TRBD2. Germline lookup yields CDR1 SGHTA and CDR2 FQGNSA. This CDR3 region has 16 residues. J gave up 3 bases and V 4 bases, and 4 bases lay outside the gene matches. This chain's CDR3 is CASSSLAGGQTDTQYF. The CDR3 bases are TGTGCCAGCAGCTCACTAGCGGGGGGGCAAACAGATACGCAGTATTTT. The full variable domain, rest sourced from reference TRBV7-2 and TRBJ2-3, is GAGVSQSPSNKVTEKGKDVELRCDPISGHTALYWYRQSLGQGLEFLIYFQGNSAPDKSGLPSDRFSAERTGGSVSTLTIQRTQQEDSAVYLCASSSLAGGQTDTQYFGPGTRLTVL.

This clonotype was observed a handful of times. The chain employs TRBV30 and TRBJ2-1; no clear D. The germline V gene encodes CDR1 GTSNPN and CDR2 SVGIG (reference sequence). Trimming took 1 base from V and 4 from J, leaving 2 bases between them. The CDR3 totals 11 residues. The CDR3 nucleotides are TGTGCCTGGAGTGCTTACAATGAGCAGTTCTTC. The encoded protein is CAWSAYNEQFF.

This clonotype was seen ten or more times. The CDR3 DNA follows: TGTGCCAGCAGACTAGCGGGGGGCCTCCCGCAGTACGAGCAGTACTTC. Translated, it gives CASRLAGGLPQYEQYF. The chain links TRBV27 to TRBJ2-7; TRBD2 matches 12 bases. This CDR3 comprises 16 residues. Losses at the gene ends were 6 bases for V and 4 bases for J; bases not matched to a gene: 10. CDR1 and CDR2 (germline): MNHEY, SMNVEV (reference sequence).

Ten or more counts support this clonotype. The CDR3 sequence: CASSSSQLSPLHF. The CDR3 bases are TGTGCCAGCAGTTCATCACAACTTTCACCCCTCCACTTT. The V call is TRBV12-3 or TRBV12-4, the J call TRBJ1-6, with unresolved D. Deletions cut 4 bases from V and 9 bases from J, with 10 bases between. CDR3 length: 13 amino acids.

This clonotype was found a few times. The chain carries TRBV5-1 and TRBJ1-1; no firm D call. This CDR3 has 15 amino acids. Trimming cost V 4 bases and J 0 bases, with 13 bases left between them. Germline CDR1 SGHRS, CDR2 YFSETQ. The CDR3 bases are TGCGCCAGCAGCCCGGCCCTACAGATGAACACTGAAGCTTTCTTT. This codes for CASSPALQMNTEAFF.

The chain recombines TRBV12-3 or TRBV12-4 with TRBJ1-6, with TRBD1 as a possible D gene (6 bases). The V and J ends lost 1 base and 8 bases respectively, with 12 bases between them. The length of the CDR3 is 15 residues. The CDR3 region is CASSLGQNRDSPLHF. CDR3 nucleotides: TGTGCCAGCAGTTTAGGGCAGAACAGGGATTCACCCCTCCACTTT.

This sequence joins TRBV11-3 and TRBJ1-1; weak D call: TRBD1 (5 bases). CDR3 size: 13 residues. From germline, CDR1 is SGHNT and CDR2 YENEEA. The V end lost 5 bases, the J end lost 4 bases, and 11 bases lay between the germline ends. CDR3 in amino acids: CASSIGTVTEAFF. The CDR3 DNA is TGTGCCAGCAGCATCGGGACGGTCACTGAAGCTTTCTTT.

Regarding this clonotype: One base away lies a much larger clone, so this may be a sequencing read error. The CDR3 loop reads CASSLTLGGNPPLHF. The CDR3 bases are TGTGCCAGCAGTTTAACCTTGGGGGGGAATCCACCCCTCCACTTT. The chain combines TRBV12-3 or TRBV12-4 with TRBJ1-6; a possible D gene is TRBD1 (5 bases). Trimming pared 2 bases from V and 11 bases from J, leaving 16 bases between. CDR3 length: 15 amino acids.

A few counts support this clonotype. The chain uses TRBV29-1 and TRBJ2-7; tentatively, D is TRBD2 (7 bases). The CDR3 totals 13 residues. Between the trimmed V and J ends, which lost 4 bases and 2 bases, there was a span of 12 bases. CDR1 SQVTM and CDR2 ANQGSEA come from the germline V gene. The CDR3 loop is CSVGEGGAYEQYF. The CDR3 coding sequence is TGCAGCGTTGGGGAGGGGGGTGCCTACGAGCAGTACTTC.

This clonotype came up a few times. J is TRBJ1-2 and V is TRBV2; unclear D gene. This CDR3 contains 14 residues. V was cut by 1 base and J by 5 bases, with 11 bases left in between. CDR1 and CDR2 from the germline V gene are SNHLY and FYNNEI. DNA for the CDR3: TGTGCCAGCAGTGAAGAGAGCCCTATTTATGGCTACACCTTC. Translation gives CASSEESPIYGYTF.

In this sample, this clonotype turned up many times. The V call is TRBV12-3 or TRBV12-4, the J call TRBJ2-6; D remains ambiguous. This CDR3 is 14 amino acids long. The V end lost 3 bases, the J end lost 4 bases, and 7 bases lay between the germline ends. The CDR3 nucleotides read TGTGCCAGCAGTTTGGGCCCCGGGGCCAACGTCCTGACTTTC. Encoded protein: CASSLGPGANVLTF.

This clonotype came up many times. The J gene is TRBJ2-1, the V gene TRBV5-6, with 7 positions matching TRBD2. Germline loops: CDR1 SGHDT, CDR2 YYEEEE. This CDR3 is 16 amino acids long. J lost 4 bases, V lost 4 bases, and 11 bases had no gene match. The chain's CDR3 is CASSPGGGSRYNEQFF. CDR3 in DNA: TGTGCCAGCAGCCCAGGCGGCGGGAGTCGGTACAATGAGCAGTTCTTC.

The chain combines TRBV5-1 with TRBJ2-7; possible D gene TRBD1, 6 bases. This CDR3 is built from 13 residues. Trimming cost V 2 bases and J 5 bases, with 11 bases left between them. Germline V CDR1 and CDR2: SGHRS, YFSETQ. CDR3 protein: CASSFRDKNEQYF. The CDR3 coding sequence is TGCGCCAGCAGCTTCCGGGACAAAAACGAGCAGTACTTC.

This clonotype was seen many times. This rearrangement joins TRBV20-1 to TRBJ2-7, with no clear D. The CDR3 has 14 residues. Germline V gives CDR1 DFQATT, CDR2 SNEGSKA (reference sequence). Trimming cost V 1 base and J 3 bases, with 13 bases left between them. The chain's CDR3 is CSARGASTVYEQYF. The CDR3 nucleotides are TGCAGTGCTAGAGGGGCCTCGACTGTCTACGAGCAGTACTTC.

Many counts were recorded for this clonotype. The J gene is TRBJ1-6, the V gene TRBV6-5; no clear D gene. Per germline, CDR1 MNHEY and CDR2 SVGAGI. The CDR3 sequence is 14 residues long. With 6 bases removed from V and 9 bases from J, the gap between germline ends came to 15 bases. Written as DNA, the CDR3 is TGTGCCAGCAGAGGAGGGTCCCCCTCTTCACCCCTCCACTTT. It translates to CASRGGSPSSPLHF.

This clonotype was seen only a few times. In DNA, the CDR3 is TGTGCCAGCAGCCAAGAGCCCCATGAGCAGTTCTTC. It encodes CASSQEPHEQFF. The rearrangement joins TRBV3-1 to TRBJ2-1; D call uncertain. Looked up from germline, CDR1 is LGHDT and CDR2 is YNNKEL (reference sequence). V was shortened by 0 bases and J by 8 bases, with 5 bases between the two germline ends. There are 12 residues in the CDR3.

This clonotype was picked up many times. The chain has TRBV2 and TRBJ2-4; 12 nucleotides match TRBD2. CDR1 and CDR2 from the germline V gene are SNHLY and FYNNEI. V shed 4 bases and J 2 bases; nucleotides not matched to a gene: 6. The CDR3 runs 17 residues. The CDR3 here is CASSASLAGGSKNIQYF. CDR3 DNA: TGTGCCAGCAGTGCCAGTCTAGCGGGAGGGTCCAAAAACATTCAGTACTTC.

This clonotype was seen at least ten times. V gene TRBV12-3 or TRBV12-4 combines with J gene TRBJ2-2, with 8 bases identical to TRBD1. The CDR3 length is 16 residues. Trimming removed 5 bases from V and 6 bases from J; junction bases left unmatched: 11. Written as DNA, the CDR3 is TGTGCCAGCAGTACTCAGACAGGGGATAGGCCCGGGGAGCTGTTTTTT. Translation: CASSTQTGDRPGELFF.

This clonotype was seen at least ten times. The V gene is TRBV30, the J gene TRBJ2-7; 8 nucleotides match TRBD1. Trimming took 0 bases from V and 3 from J; bases not matched to a gene: 1. The CDR3 has 13 residues. Germline CDR1 reads GTSNPN; CDR2 reads SVGIG (reference sequence). The CDR3 DNA sequence: TGTGCCTGGAGTGTTGGACAGGGCTACGAGCAGTACTTC. Translating gives CAWSVGQGYEQYF.

In its sample, this clonotype was seen many times. CDR3 coding DNA: TGTGCCAGCAGCGAGGCAGGCGGCACAGATACGCAGTATTTT. It specifies CASSEAGGTDTQYF. This sequence joins TRBV9 and TRBJ2-3, with unresolved D. V was pared by 3 bases and J by 1 base, with 9 bases between. Germline values: CDR1 SGDLS, CDR2 YYNGEE. The CDR3 is 14 residues long. Based on the CDR3 plus reference TRBV9 and TRBJ2-3, the full variable domain is DSGVTQTPKHLITATGQRVTLRCSPRSGDLSVYWYQQSLDQGLQFLIQYYNGEERAKGNILERFSAQQFPDLHSELNLSSLELGDSALYFCASSEAGGTDTQYFGPGTRLTVL.